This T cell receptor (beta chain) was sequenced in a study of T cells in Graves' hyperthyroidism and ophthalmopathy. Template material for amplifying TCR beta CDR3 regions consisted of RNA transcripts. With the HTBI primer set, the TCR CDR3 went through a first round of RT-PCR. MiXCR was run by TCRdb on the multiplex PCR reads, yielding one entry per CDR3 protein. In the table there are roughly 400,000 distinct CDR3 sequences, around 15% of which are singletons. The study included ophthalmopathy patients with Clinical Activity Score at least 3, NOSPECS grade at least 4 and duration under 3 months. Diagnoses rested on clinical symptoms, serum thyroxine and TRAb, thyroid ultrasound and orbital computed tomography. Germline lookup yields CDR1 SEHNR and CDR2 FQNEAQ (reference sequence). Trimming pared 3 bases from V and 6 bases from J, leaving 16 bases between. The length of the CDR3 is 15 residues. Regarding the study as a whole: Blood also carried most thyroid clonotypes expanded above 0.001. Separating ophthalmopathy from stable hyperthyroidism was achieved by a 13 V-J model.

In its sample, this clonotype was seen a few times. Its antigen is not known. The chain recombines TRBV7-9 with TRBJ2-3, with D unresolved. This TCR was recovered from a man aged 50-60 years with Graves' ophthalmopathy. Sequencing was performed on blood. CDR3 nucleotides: TGTGCCAGCAGCTTTTACTCCCCTGTCGGCGATACGCAGTATTTT. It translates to CASSFYSPVGDTQYF.